This TCR beta chain was identified in a study of metastatic and nonmetastatic thyroid tumors. Ahead of thyroid surgery, no patient had received treatment of any kind. Per the original data handling: To classify distant metastasis in papillary thyroid cancer, a model was built from CDR3 differences across clinicopathological groups. With MiXCR, TCRdb called clones anew from the PCR reads. Here the V and J calls rest on TCRdb's processing, not on the authors' analysis. This sample has 30,000 to 40,000 clones; about a sixth occur once, and the top ten carry under 8.5%. Whole-study findings and limits: Significantly greater TCR beta diversity was reportedly found in malignant thyroid tumors than in benign nodules (in blood and tumor).

This CDR3 comprises 14 residues. Germline assignment: CDR1 MDHEN and CDR2 SYDVKM. The V end was cut by 4 bases, the J end by 9 bases, with 15 bases between. This clone was picked up many times. Its antigen is unidentified. A much larger clone sits a single nucleotide away, making a read error possible. This receptor was identified in a female donor with papillary thyroid cancer or a benign thyroid nodule (not recorded which). Some clones in this sample may be carry-over from other donors' samples. The sequenced sample consisted of blood. The chain uses TRBV28 and TRBJ1-4, with a tentative D call TRBD1 (6 bases). The CDR3 reads CASSSQGQVKKLFF. DNA of the CDR3: TGTGCCAGCAGTTCACAGGGTCAAGTAAAAAAACTGTTTTTT. The variable domain in full, completed from reference TRBV28 and TRBJ1-4, reads DVKVTQSSRYLVKRTGEKVFLECVQDMDHENMFWYRQDPGLGLRLIYFSYDVKMKEKGDIPEGYSVSREKKERFSLILESASTNQTSMYLCASSSQGQVKKLFFGSGTQLSVL.